Included here is one T cell receptor beta chain sequence, with context. Its matching antigen is unknown. J gave up 0 bases and V 8 bases, and 5 bases lay outside the gene matches. The germline CDR1 and CDR2 sequences are SGHVS and FQNEAQ. The CDR3 covers 14 residues. These data originate in a study of lymphopenia after photon versus proton radiotherapy. General study findings and limits: Post-nadir TCR diversity decline inversely tracked overall survival among those who died. After lymphocyte nadir, photon-treated repertoires showed oligoclonal expansion, especially CD8+ Temra. Under photons, naive T cells and diversity fell while effector/memory populations rose.

Profiling relied on immunoSEQ multiplex PCR, and the TCRdb table lists in-frame clones only, not all of them. Here the sample spans tens of thousands of clones, approximately 91% being singletons. The source of this sequence is a woman in her sixties or seventies with pancreatic cancer. V usage is TRBV7-8 and J usage is TRBJ2-7; 9 nucleotides align to TRBD2. The specimen was peripheral blood, collected from a patient treated with photon-based radiotherapy. CDR3 nucleotide sequence: TGTGCCAGCCGACTTAGCGGGAGCTCCTACGAGCAGTACTTC. Its protein is CASRLSGSSYEQYF.